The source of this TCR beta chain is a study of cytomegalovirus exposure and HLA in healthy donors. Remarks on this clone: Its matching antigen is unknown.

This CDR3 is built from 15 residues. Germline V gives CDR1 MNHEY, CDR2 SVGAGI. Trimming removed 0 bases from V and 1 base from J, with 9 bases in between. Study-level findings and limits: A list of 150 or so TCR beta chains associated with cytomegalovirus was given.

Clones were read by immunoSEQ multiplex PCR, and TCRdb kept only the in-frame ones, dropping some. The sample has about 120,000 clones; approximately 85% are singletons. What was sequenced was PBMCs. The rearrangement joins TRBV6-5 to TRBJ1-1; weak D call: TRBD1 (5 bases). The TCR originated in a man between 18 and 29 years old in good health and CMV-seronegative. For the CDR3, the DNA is TGTGCCAGCAGTTACTCCTGGGGGGGGAACACTGAAGCTTTCTTT. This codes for CASSYSWGGNTEAFF.